One and the same sample provided the 9 T cell receptor beta chains below, sequenced in a study of cytomegalovirus exposure and HLA in healthy donors (dated by TCRdb to the late 2010s). The library was built by means of the immunoSEQ multiplex PCR assay. For the multiplex PCR, a mixture combining 60 forward primers for TCR Vbeta segments and 13 reverse primers for TCR Jbeta segments was used. TCRdb holds this immuneACCESS table with in-frame rearrangements only. Some clones are missing; in checked studies, unresolved V genes explain under half, and the rest has no known cause. The sample records 45,000 to 65,000 clones, around 72% of which are singletons. The leading ten clones occupy roughly 22% of the sample. Sequencing was carried out using PBMCs. These receptors all stem from a woman between 50 and 59 years old in good health and CMV-seropositive.

V usage is TRBV10-3 and J usage is TRBJ2-7; 7 bases line up with TRBD2. The length of the CDR3 is 14 residues. Germline CDR1 reads ENHRY; CDR2 reads SYGVKD. The ends lost 3 bases at V and 4 bases at J; junction bases unmatched: 6. The CDR3 sequence is CAISDEGLIYEQYF. The CDR3 nucleotides read TGTGCCATCAGTGACGAGGGACTAATATACGAGCAGTACTTC.

V is TRBV4-3 and J is TRBJ1-1; D possibly corresponds to TRBD1 (5 bases). Looked up from germline, CDR1 is LGHNA and CDR2 is YSLEER. CDR3 length: 15 residues. Trimming shortened V by 0 bases and J by 4 bases, and 12 bases separated the two germline ends. CDR3 amino acids: CASSQDGRGFTEAFF. CDR3 DNA sequence: TGCGCCAGCAGCCAAGATGGGAGGGGTTTCACTGAAGCTTTCTTT.

This chain joins TRBV11-1 and TRBJ1-4; D not certain. Trimming shortened V by 4 bases and J by 7 bases, and 16 bases separated the two germline ends. CDR1 SGHAT and CDR2 FQDESV come from the germline V gene (reference sequence). This CDR3 contains 15 residues. CDR3 nucleotide sequence: TGTGCCAGCAGCTCGGCTCCCAGCGCGCCTGAAAAACTGTTTTTT. This codes for CASSSAPSAPEKLFF.

The chain has TRBV5-1 and TRBJ1-2; 8 bases agree with TRBD1. The ends lost 4 bases at V and 7 bases at J; junction bases unmatched: 9. The germline CDR1 and CDR2 sequences are SGHRS and YFSETQ. The CDR3 covers 14 residues. This CDR3 reads CASSRQGTGSGYTF. In DNA form, the CDR3 reads TGCGCCAGCAGCCGTCAGGGGACAGGATCTGGCTACACCTTC. Full variable domain (missing parts from reference TRBV5-1 and TRBJ1-2): KAGVTQTPRYLIKTRGQQVTLSCSPISGHRSVSWYQQTPGQGLQFLFEYFSETQRNKGNFPGRFSGRQFSNSRSEMNVSTLELGDSALYLCASSRQGTGSGYTFGSGTRLTVV.

The rearrangement links TRBV11-3 to TRBJ2-2, with 7 bases matching TRBD2. J was trimmed by 6 bases and V by 5 bases; bases with no gene match: 0. The CDR3 totals 12 residues. CDR1 and CDR2 (germline): SGHNT, YENEEA. For the CDR3, the DNA is TGTGCCAGCAGCCGGGAGGCCGGGGAGCTGTTTTTT. It codes for CASSREAGELFF. Variable domain in full (rest from reference TRBV11-3 and TRBJ2-2): EAGVVQSPRYKIIEKKQPVAFWCNPISGHNTLYWYLQNLGQGPELLIRYENEEAVDDSQLPKDRFSAERLKGVDSTLKIQPAELGDSAVYLCASSREAGELFFGEGSRLTVL.

The rearrangement links TRBV7-2 to TRBJ1-6, with D unclear. Germline CDR1 and CDR2: SGHTA and FQGNSA. Trimming took off 7 bases at V and 10 bases at J, with 11 bases between the two ends. The CDR3 runs 12 residues. Written as DNA, the CDR3 is TGTGCCAGCACCCGTCCTCTGTCACCCCTCCACTTT. Amino acid sequence: CASTRPLSPLHF.

On this clone: This CDR3 is also generated by other DNA sequences in the sample. The chain couples TRBV29-1 to TRBJ1-1; the D gene is possibly TRBD1 (5 bases). The CDR3 length is 14 residues. V was pared by 4 bases and J by 1 base, with 13 bases between. The germline gives CDR1 SQVTM, CDR2 ANQGSEA. For the CDR3, the DNA is TGCAGCGTTGGGGGGGACGGGCGGAACACTGAAGCTTTCTTT. Translation gives CSVGGDGRNTEAFF.

The chain recombines TRBV7-3 with TRBJ2-7; TRBD2 might be the D (6 bases). Germline lookup yields CDR1 SGHTA and CDR2 FQGTGA. V lost 2 bases, J lost 0 bases, and 11 bases lay in between. The CDR3 is 15 amino acids. The CDR3 is CASSLWAGSSYEQYF. The DNA of the CDR3 is TGTGCCAGCAGCTTATGGGCGGGGAGCTCCTACGAGCAGTACTTC.

This clone was found once. The CDR3 DNA reads TGTGCCAGTAGTATCAAACAGGGCTCGTATCAGCCCCAGCATTTT. It specifies CASSIKQGSYQPQHF. The chain recombines TRBV19 with TRBJ1-5; tentative D call: TRBD1 (6 bases). V lost 3 bases and J lost 5, with 14 bases in between. The CDR3 covers 15 residues. Germline V lookup: CDR1 LNHDA, CDR2 SQIVND (reference sequence).